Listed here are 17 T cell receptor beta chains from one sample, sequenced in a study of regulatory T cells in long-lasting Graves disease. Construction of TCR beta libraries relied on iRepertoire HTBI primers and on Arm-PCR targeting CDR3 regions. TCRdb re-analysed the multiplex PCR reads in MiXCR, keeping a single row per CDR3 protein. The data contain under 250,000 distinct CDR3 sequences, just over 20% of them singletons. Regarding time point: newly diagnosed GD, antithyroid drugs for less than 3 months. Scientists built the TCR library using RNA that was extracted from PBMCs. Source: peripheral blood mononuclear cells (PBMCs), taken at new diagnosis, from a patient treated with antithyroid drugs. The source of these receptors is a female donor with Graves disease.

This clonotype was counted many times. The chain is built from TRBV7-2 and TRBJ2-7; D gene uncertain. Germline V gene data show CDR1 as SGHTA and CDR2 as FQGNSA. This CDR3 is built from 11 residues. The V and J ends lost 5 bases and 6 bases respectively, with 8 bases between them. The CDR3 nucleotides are TGTGCCAGCAGCGGTGGTCTCGAGCAGTACTTC. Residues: CASSGGLEQYF.

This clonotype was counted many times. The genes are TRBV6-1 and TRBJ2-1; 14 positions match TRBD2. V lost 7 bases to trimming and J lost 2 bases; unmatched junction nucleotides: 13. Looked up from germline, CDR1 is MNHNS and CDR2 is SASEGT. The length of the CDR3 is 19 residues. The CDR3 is CASIYGTSGRGTTYNEQFF. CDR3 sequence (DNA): TGTGCCAGCATATACGGGACTAGCGGGAGAGGGACGACCTACAATGAGCAGTTCTTC.

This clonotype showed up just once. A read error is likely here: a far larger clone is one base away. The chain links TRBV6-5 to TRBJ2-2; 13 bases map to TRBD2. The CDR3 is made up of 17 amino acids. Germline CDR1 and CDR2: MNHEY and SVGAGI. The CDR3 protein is CASSWTSGGSNTGELLF. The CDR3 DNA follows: TGTGCCAGCAGTTGGACTAGCGGGGGATCGAACACCGGGGAGCTGCTTTTT.

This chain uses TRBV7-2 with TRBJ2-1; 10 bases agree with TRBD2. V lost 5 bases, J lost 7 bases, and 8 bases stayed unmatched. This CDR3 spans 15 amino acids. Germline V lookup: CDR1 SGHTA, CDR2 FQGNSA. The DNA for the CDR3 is TGTGCCAGCAGCAGAGGACTAGCGGCCAGGAATGAGCAGTTCTTC. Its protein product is CASSRGLAARNEQFF.

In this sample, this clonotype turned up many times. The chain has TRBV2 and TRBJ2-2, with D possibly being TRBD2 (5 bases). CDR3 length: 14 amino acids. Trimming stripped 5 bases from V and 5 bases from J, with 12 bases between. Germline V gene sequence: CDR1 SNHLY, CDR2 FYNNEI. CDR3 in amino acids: CASSYISDTGELFF. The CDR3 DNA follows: TGTGCCAGCAGTTATATTAGCGATACCGGGGAGCTGTTTTTT. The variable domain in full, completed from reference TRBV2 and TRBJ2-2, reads EPEVTQTPSHQVTQMGQEVILRCVPISNHLYFYWYRQILGQKVEFLVSFYNNEISEKSEIFDDQFSVERPDGSNFTLKIRSTKLEDSAMYFCASSYISDTGELFFGEGSRLTVL.

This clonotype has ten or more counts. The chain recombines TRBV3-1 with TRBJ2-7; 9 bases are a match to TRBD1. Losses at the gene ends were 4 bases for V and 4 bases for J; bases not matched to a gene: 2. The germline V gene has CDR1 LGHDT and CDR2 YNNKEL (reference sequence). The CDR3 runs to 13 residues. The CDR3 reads CASSPGQGYEQYF. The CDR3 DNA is TGTGCCAGCAGCCCGGGACAGGGTTACGAGCAGTACTTC.

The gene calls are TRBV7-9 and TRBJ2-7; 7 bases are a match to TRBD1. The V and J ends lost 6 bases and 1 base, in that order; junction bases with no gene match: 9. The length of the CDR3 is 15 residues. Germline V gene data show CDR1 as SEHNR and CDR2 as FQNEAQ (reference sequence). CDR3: CASRSGTELSYEQYF. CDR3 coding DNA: TGTGCCAGCAGGTCCGGGACAGAGCTGTCCTACGAGCAGTACTTC.

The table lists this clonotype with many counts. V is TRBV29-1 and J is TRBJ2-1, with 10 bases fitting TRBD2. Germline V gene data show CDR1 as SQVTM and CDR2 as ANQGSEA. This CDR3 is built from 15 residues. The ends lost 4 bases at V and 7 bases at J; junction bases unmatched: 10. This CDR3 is CSVARASGSRNEQFF. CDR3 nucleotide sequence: TGCAGCGTTGCTAGGGCTAGCGGGAGTCGGAATGAGCAGTTCTTC.

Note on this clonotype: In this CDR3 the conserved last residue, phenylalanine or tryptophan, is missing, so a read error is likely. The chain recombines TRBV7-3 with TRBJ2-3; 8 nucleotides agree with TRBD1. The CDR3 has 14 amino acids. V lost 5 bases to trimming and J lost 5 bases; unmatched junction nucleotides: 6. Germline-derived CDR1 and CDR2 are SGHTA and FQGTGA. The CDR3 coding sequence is TGTGCCAGCAGCAGGACAGGGACGGGAGATACGCAGTATCTT. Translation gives CASSRTGTGDTQYL.

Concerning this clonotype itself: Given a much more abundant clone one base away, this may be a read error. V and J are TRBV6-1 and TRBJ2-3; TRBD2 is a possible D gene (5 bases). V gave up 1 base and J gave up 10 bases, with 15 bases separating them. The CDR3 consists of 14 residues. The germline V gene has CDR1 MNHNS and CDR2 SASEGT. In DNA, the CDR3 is TGTGCCAGCAGTGAAGGCGGACTCTCTCTCGCGCAGTATTTT. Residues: CASSEGGLSLAQYF.

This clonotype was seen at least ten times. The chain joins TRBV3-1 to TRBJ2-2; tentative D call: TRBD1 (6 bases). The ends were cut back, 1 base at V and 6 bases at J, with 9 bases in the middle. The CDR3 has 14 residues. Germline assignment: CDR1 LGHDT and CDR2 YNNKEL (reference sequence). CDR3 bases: TGTGCCAGCAGCCAAGTAGCAGGGGCCGGGGAGCTGTTTTTT. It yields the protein CASSQVAGAGELFF.

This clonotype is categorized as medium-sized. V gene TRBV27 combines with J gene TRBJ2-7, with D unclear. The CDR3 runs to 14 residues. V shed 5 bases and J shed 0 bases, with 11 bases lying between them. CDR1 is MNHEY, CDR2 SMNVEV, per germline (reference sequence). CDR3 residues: CASSRAASSYEQYF. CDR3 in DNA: TGTGCCAGCAGTAGGGCGGCCAGCTCCTACGAGCAGTACTTC.

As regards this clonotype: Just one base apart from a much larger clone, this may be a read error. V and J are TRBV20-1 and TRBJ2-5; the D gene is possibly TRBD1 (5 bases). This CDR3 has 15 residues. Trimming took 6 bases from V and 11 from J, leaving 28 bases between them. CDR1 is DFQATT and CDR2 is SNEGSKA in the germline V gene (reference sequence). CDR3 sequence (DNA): TGCAGTGCCAACGACCAAGACAGCTCCTACAATGAGCAGTACTTC. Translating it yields CSANDQDSSYNEQYF.

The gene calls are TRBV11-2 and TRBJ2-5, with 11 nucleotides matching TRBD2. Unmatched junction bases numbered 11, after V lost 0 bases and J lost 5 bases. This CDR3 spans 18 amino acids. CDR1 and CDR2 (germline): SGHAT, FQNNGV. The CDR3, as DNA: TGTGCCAGCAGCTTAGAGGCTAGCGGGAGGCGGGGTCTCGAGACCCAGTACTTC. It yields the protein CASSLEASGRRGLETQYF.

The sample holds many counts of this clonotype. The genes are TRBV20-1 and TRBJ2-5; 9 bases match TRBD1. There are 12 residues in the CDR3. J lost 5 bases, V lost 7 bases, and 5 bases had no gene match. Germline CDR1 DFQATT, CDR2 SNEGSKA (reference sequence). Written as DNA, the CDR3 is TGCAGTGGAACAGGGGGCTGGGAGACCCAGTACTTC. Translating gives CSGTGGWETQYF.

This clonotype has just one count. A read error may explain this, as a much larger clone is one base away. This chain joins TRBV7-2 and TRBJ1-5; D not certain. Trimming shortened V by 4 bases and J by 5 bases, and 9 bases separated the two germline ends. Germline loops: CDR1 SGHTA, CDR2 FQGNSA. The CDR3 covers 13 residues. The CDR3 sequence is CASSSNVDQPQHF. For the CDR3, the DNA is TGTGCCAGCAGCTCGAATGTTGATCAGCCCCAGCATTTT.

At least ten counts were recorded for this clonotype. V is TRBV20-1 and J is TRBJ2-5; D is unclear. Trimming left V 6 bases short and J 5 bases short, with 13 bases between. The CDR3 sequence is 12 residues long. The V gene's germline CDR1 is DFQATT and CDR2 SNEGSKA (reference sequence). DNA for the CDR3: TGCAGTGCGCGAGTCCCTGGGGAGACCCAGTACTTC. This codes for CSARVPGETQYF.